A single sample gave rise to the 10 T cell receptor beta chains below, sequenced in a study of blood T cell repertoires in COVID-19. Repertoires were generated with immunoSEQ multiplex PCR, while TCRdb's copy carries only in-frame clones and drops some. The data contain around 230,000 clones, roughly 90% of them singletons. The sample taken for sequencing was peripheral blood. These receptors came from a young man who had recovered from COVID-19.

V gene TRBV7-2 combines with J gene TRBJ1-5; 9 bases agree with TRBD1. V lost 1 base to trimming and J lost 4 bases; unmatched junction nucleotides: 5. Germline CDR1 SGHTA, CDR2 FQGNSA. The CDR3 consists of 16 residues. As DNA, the CDR3 is TGTGCCAGCAGCTTAGTGGGGACAGGGATTAATCAGCCCCAGCATTTT. Amino acid sequence: CASSLVGTGINQPQHF. The full variable domain, rest sourced from reference TRBV7-2 and TRBJ1-5, is GAGVSQSPSNKVTEKGKDVELRCDPISGHTALYWYRQSLGQGLEFLIYFQGNSAPDKSGLPSDRFSAERTGGSVSTLTIQRTQQEDSAVYLCASSLVGTGINQPQHFGDGTRLSIL.

The J gene is TRBJ2-2, the V gene TRBV12-2; TRBD2, as called in the table, went unchecked against the DNA. TRBV12-2 is described as a pseudogene. This CDR3 comprises 17 residues. The CDR3 here is CASRARVSGGATGELFF. The CDR3 DNA is TGTGCAAGTCGCGCTCGCGTCAGCGGGGGGGCAACCGGGGAGCTGTTTTTT.

V gene TRBV3-1 (or the pseudogene TRBV3-2) combines with J gene TRBJ1-2; 7 bases map to TRBD1. This CDR3 region has 18 residues. V lost 0 bases, J lost 4 bases, and 14 bases stayed unmatched. CDR1 and CDR2 from the germline V gene are LGHDT and YNNKEL (reference sequence). CDR3 nucleotide sequence: TGTGCCAGCAGCCAAGAATGGGACAGCTTAATTTCGGGCTATGGCTACACCTTC. Its protein is CASSQEWDSLISGYGYTF.

V is TRBV10-3 and J is TRBJ2-2; maybe TRBD2 (6 bases). V was shortened by 6 bases and J by 7 bases, with 9 bases between the two germline ends. The CDR3 totals 12 residues. Looked up from germline, CDR1 is ENHRY and CDR2 is SYGVKD. The CDR3 DNA sequence: TGTGCCATCAGGCGGGGCGGCGGGGAGCTGTTTTTT. Translated, it gives CAIRRGGGELFF.

This clone was seen only once. V and J are TRBV19 and TRBJ2-7; TRBD1 matches at 9 bases. Trimming at V came to 3 bases and at J to 3 bases, leaving 6 bases not matched to a gene. This CDR3 is built from 15 residues. The V gene's germline CDR1 is LNHDA and CDR2 SQIVND (reference sequence). The CDR3 is CASSIGTGFLYEQYF. The CDR3 DNA sequence: TGTGCCAGTAGTATTGGGACAGGGTTTCTCTACGAGCAGTACTTC.

V usage is TRBV27 and J usage is TRBJ1-4; D perhaps matches TRBD1 (6 bases). CDR1 is MNHEY, CDR2 SMNVEV, per germline (reference sequence). The ends were cut back, 6 bases at V and 6 bases at J, with 14 bases in the middle. There are 14 residues in the CDR3. The CDR3 is CASSSGTHYEKLFF. The CDR3 coding sequence is TGTGCCAGCAGCTCCGGGACACATTATGAAAAACTGTTTTTT.

This clone appeared a single time. The CDR3 DNA reads as TGTGCCAGTAGTATGTCCGGGGTAGCGGGGACAGAGACCCAGTACTTC. It specifies CASSMSGVAGTETQYF. The J gene is TRBJ2-5, the V gene TRBV19, with 8 nucleotides matching TRBD2. After removal of 3 bases from V and 4 bases from J, the junction contained 10 bases not matched to a gene. Germline V gene sequence: CDR1 LNHDA, CDR2 SQIVND (reference sequence). The CDR3 has 16 amino acids.

The chain is built from TRBV29-1 and TRBJ1-5, with 7 bases aligning to TRBD1. This CDR3 has 12 amino acids. Germline trimming cut 4 bases from V and 4 bases from J; bases unmatched to any gene: 1. Germline CDR1 SQVTM, CDR2 ANQGSEA. The CDR3, as DNA: TGCAGCGTTGGACAGGGAAATCAGCCCCAGCATTTT. Its translation: CSVGQGNQPQHF.

This chain links TRBV4-1 with TRBJ2-5; the D gene is possibly TRBD2 (6 bases). V dropped 4 bases and J dropped 0 bases, with 9 bases sitting between them. Germline CDR1 is MGHRA and CDR2 is YSYEKL. This CDR3 contains 14 residues. DNA of the CDR3: TGCGCCAGCAGCCCACGGGAGTACCAAGAGACCCAGTACTTC. Translating it yields CASSPREYQETQYF.

This chain links TRBV29-1 with TRBJ1-2, with D unresolved. The ends were cut back, 7 bases at V and 4 bases at J, with 16 bases in the middle. Germline loops: CDR1 SQVTM, CDR2 ANQGSEA. The CDR3 contains 13 residues. For the CDR3, the DNA is TGCAGCGACGGAGGCGGTGGGAGCTATGGCTACACCTTC. Its translation: CSDGGGGSYGYTF.